This T cell receptor beta chain was sequenced during a study of T-cell reconstitution after alpha-beta-depleted transplantation in children. As it was prepared, the TCRbeta library received unique molecular identifiers. TCRdb fed the PCR reads into MiXCR, producing one record per CDR3 protein. Of some 520,000 distinct CDR3 sequences in the sample, about 30% were seen once. CDR3 length equals 14 residues. V was cut by 1 base and J by 8 bases, with 12 bases left in between. Germline V gene lookup returns CDR1 LNHNV and CDR2 YYDKDF (reference sequence). The chain couples TRBV15 to TRBJ2-1; D is uncertain. The sample consisted of PBMCs from the stem cell graft donor, taken from the stem cell graft. The sequence derives from a human donor who donated a stem cell graft to a child with aplastic anemia. CDR3 DNA: TGTGCCACCAGCAGAGTGAGGACCGGCGATGAGCAGTTCTTC. Protein sequence: CATSRVRTGDEQFF.